These 15 T cell receptor beta chains originate from one sample sequenced in a study of regulatory T cells in long-lasting Graves disease (dated by TCRdb to about 2021). The method behind the library was multiplex PCR. Reads for this sample came from an Illumina HiSeq 4000. To build TCR beta libraries, CDR3 regions were amplified by Arm-PCR using iRepertoire HTBI primers. TCRdb trimmed public reads at Q25 via fastp, called clones via MiXCR and kept in-frame beta chains. Identical CDR3 proteins give one entry, which carries the most common genes and DNA. The sample data list approximately 380,000 distinct CDR3 sequences, and around 20% of these were observed just once. The top ten constitute 20% of the sample. This specimen's time point label, per the study, means: persistent/refractory GD, antithyroid drugs over 5 years with positive TRAb. RNA was extracted from PBMCs in TRIzol for both TCR sequencing and RNA sequencing.

The sample in question was peripheral blood mononuclear cells (PBMCs), obtained when the disease was refractory, from a patient treated with antithyroid drugs. All receptors derive from a female donor with Graves disease.

This clonotype was observed once. This chain uses TRBV7-9 with TRBJ2-3; D remains ambiguous. Trimming removed 5 bases from V and 6 bases from J, with 12 bases in between. Germline V CDR1 and CDR2: SEHNR, FQNEAQ (reference sequence). The CDR3 contains 13 residues. The DNA for the CDR3 is TGTGCCAGCAGCAACAACTATGGGGATACGCAGTATTTT. It codes for CASSNNYGDTQYF.

In its sample, this clonotype was seen many times. The V and J genes are TRBV20-1 and TRBJ1-1, with unresolved D. The CDR3 totals 13 residues. With 1 base removed from V and 8 bases from J, the gap between germline ends came to 14 bases. Germline values: CDR1 DFQATT, CDR2 SNEGSKA (reference sequence). The CDR3 protein is CSARGQTKGEAFF. CDR3 in DNA: TGCAGTGCTAGAGGCCAGACCAAGGGAGAAGCTTTCTTT.

The table lists this clonotype with a few counts. CDR3 bases: TGTGCCAGCAGCTTAAATGACGACGACATTCAGTACTTC. Its translation is CASSLNDDDIQYF. The chain has TRBV7-3 and TRBJ2-4; no definite D call. CDR1 is SGHTA, CDR2 FQGTGA, per germline. This CDR3 comprises 13 residues. V dropped 1 base and J dropped 8 bases, with 9 bases sitting between them.

The chain is built from TRBV30 and TRBJ2-7; 8 nucleotides align to TRBD2. The junction had 10 bases not matched to a gene; V was cut back by 0 bases and J by 6 bases. Germline V lookup: CDR1 GTSNPN, CDR2 SVGIG (reference sequence). The CDR3 has 15 residues. The CDR3 here is CAWSVTLGRVSEQYF. For the CDR3, the DNA is TGTGCCTGGAGTGTAACTCTCGGGAGGGTTTCCGAGCAGTACTTC.

The chain employs TRBV3-1 and TRBJ2-7; TRBD1 is a possible D gene (6 bases). CDR1 and CDR2 (germline): LGHDT, YNNKEL (reference sequence). The CDR3 is 14 amino acids. Trimming removed 1 base at V and 6 bases at J, with 13 bases between. The chain's CDR3 is CASSQGNRAGEQYF. The CDR3 DNA reads as TGTGCCAGCAGCCAAGGCAACAGGGCTGGCGAGCAGTACTTC.

This clonotype was seen many times. The chain joins TRBV12-3 or TRBV12-4 to TRBJ1-6; D ambiguous. The length of the CDR3 is 12 residues. Trimming shortened V by 8 bases and J by 7 bases, and 9 bases separated the two germline ends. In DNA form, the CDR3 reads TGTGCCAGCCGCCTCGAAAATTCACCCCTCCACTTT. Its translation: CASRLENSPLHF.

This clonotype was seen more than once but under ten times. The chain carries TRBV29-1 and TRBJ1-4; possible D gene TRBD1, 5 bases. The germline V gene encodes CDR1 SQVTM and CDR2 ANQGSEA. The V end lost 4 bases, the J end lost 8 bases, and 11 bases lay between the germline ends. The CDR3 is made up of 12 amino acids. DNA of the CDR3: TGCAGCGTTGGGCGGGGCGGGGAAAAACTGTTTTTT. It encodes CSVGRGGEKLFF.

About this clonotype: A much larger clone sits a single nucleotide away, making a read error possible. Without the conserved terminal phenylalanine or tryptophan, this CDR3 likely stems from a read error. The gene calls are TRBV6-1 and TRBJ1-5; 7 bases agree with TRBD1. The CDR3 has 14 residues. CDR1 is MNHNS, CDR2 SASEGT, per germline. The trim removed 10 bases at V and 6 bases at J, leaving 12 bases unmatched. The CDR3 loop reads CATTTGTLSQPQHS. CDR3 in DNA: TGTGCCACCACGACAGGGACCCTCAGTCAGCCCCAGCATTCT.

This clonotype was counted at least ten times. V usage is TRBV19 and J usage is TRBJ2-5, with TRBD2 identical over 12 bases. The germline gives CDR1 LNHDA, CDR2 SQIVND (reference sequence). The J segment lost 2 bases and the V segment lost 5 bases, leaving 6 bases of the junction unmatched. The CDR3 covers 16 residues. The CDR3 region has the DNA TGTGCCAGTAGTCCCCGGACTAGCGGGGCGCAAGAGACCCAGTACTTC. Translating it yields CASSPRTSGAQETQYF.

In its sample, this clonotype was seen once. CDR3 loop: CASSILHANEQFF. As DNA, the CDR3 is TGTGCCAGTAGTATTTTACACGCAAATGAGCAGTTCTTC. V is TRBV19 and J is TRBJ2-1; D remains unclear. The CDR3 covers 13 residues. Germline V lookup: CDR1 LNHDA, CDR2 SQIVND (reference sequence). The germline V and J ends were trimmed by 3 bases and 7 bases, with 10 bases remaining between them.

This clonotype was detected only a few times. The J gene is TRBJ1-1, the V gene TRBV5-1; D unresolved. Per germline, CDR1 SGHRS and CDR2 YFSETQ. V shed 4 bases and J shed 7 bases, with 20 bases lying between them. The CDR3 length is 15 residues. The CDR3 DNA sequence: TGCGCCAGCAGCCCAACCGGGAAACCCTTAGGTGAAGCTTTCTTT. Translation: CASSPTGKPLGEAFF.

On this clonotype itself: Since a far larger clone is one base different, this is likely a read error. V and J are TRBV12-3 or TRBV12-4 and TRBJ2-2; the D is unclear. Deletions cut 3 bases from V and 3 bases from J, with 5 bases between. CDR3 length equals 13 residues. This chain's CDR3 is CASSLSHTGELFF. For the CDR3, the DNA is TGTGCCAGCAGTTTGTCGCACACCGGGGAGCTGTTTTTT.

With regard to this clonotype: Since a much larger clone is just one base distant, this may be a read error. J is TRBJ2-6 and V is TRBV28; perhaps D is TRBD1 or TRBD2 (5 bases each). V was cut by 5 bases and J by 0 bases, with 14 bases left in between. The CDR3 sequence is 17 residues long. Per the germline V gene, CDR1 is MDHEN and CDR2 is SYDVKM. This CDR3 reads CASSPLPGTSGANVLTF. The CDR3 region has the DNA TGTGCCAGCAGTCCACTTCCCGGGACCTCTGGGGCCAACGTCCTGACTTTC.

At least ten counts were recorded for this clonotype. The CDR3 sequence: CASSPGLAGGGETQYF. The DNA of the CDR3 is TGTGCCAGCAGTCCGGGACTAGCGGGAGGGGGAGAGACCCAGTACTTC. J is TRBJ2-5 and V is TRBV27; 16 nucleotides agree with TRBD2. Germline CDR1 MNHEY, CDR2 SMNVEV (reference sequence). The CDR3 length is 16 residues. With 5 bases clipped from V and 4 bases from J, the junction kept 4 bases outside the gene matches.

The genes are TRBV29-1 and TRBJ1-1; 10 bases fit TRBD1. With 8 bases clipped from V and 4 bases from J, the junction kept 4 bases outside the gene matches. The CDR3 is 12 amino acids. CDR1 and CDR2 (germline): SQVTM, ANQGSEA. The CDR3 nucleotides are TGCAGCACCTGGACAGGGGGCACTGAAGCTTTCTTT. This sequence encodes CSTWTGGTEAFF.